Here is one T cell receptor (beta chain) with its context. The antigen is unknown. The sample is drawn from a study of response to subunit inactivated influenza vaccine. Broader study findings: Each seasonal influenza vaccination, the authors suggested, recruits few new T cells.

TCRdb reprocessed the RT-PCR reads via MiXCR and lists one record per CDR3 protein. The sample contains roughly 500,000 distinct CDR3 sequences, 15% to 20% of which appear only once. This CDR3 has 16 amino acids. In germline, CDR1 is SGHRS, CDR2 YFSETQ. J gave up 2 bases and V 0 bases, and 6 bases lay outside the gene matches. This TCR derives from a man aged 50 to 69 who received an inactivated influenza vaccine. The specimen was CD4+ T cells sorted from PBMCs, collected less than 30 months after vaccination. J is TRBJ2-3 and V is TRBV5-1; 7 positions match TRBD2. CDR3 coding DNA: TGCGCCAGCAGCTTGGCGCTAAGCGGGGTCACAGATACGCAGTATTTT. It translates to CASSLALSGVTDTQYF.